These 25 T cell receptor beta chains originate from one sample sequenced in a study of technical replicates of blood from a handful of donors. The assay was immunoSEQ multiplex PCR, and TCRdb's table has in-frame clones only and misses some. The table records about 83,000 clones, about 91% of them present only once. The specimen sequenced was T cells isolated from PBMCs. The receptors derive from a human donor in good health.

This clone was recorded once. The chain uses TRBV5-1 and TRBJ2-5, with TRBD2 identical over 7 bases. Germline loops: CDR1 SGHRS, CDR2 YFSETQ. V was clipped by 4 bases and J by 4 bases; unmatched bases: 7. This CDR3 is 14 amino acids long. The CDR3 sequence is CASSLEAGRETQYF. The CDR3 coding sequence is TGCGCCAGCAGCCTCGAAGCGGGAAGAGAGACCCAGTACTTC. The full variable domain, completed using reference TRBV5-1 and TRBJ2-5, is KAGVTQTPRYLIKTRGQQVTLSCSPISGHRSVSWYQQTPGQGLQFLFEYFSETQRNKGNFPGRFSGRQFSNSRSEMNVSTLELGDSALYLCASSLEAGRETQYFGPGTRLLVL.

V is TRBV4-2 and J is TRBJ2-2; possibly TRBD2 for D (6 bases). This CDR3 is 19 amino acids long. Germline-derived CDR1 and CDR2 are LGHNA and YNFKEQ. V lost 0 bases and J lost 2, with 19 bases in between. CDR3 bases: TGTGCCAGCAGCCAAGAGGGACTCCAGTCAATCTCCAACACCGGGGAGCTGTTTTTT. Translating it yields CASSQEGLQSISNTGELFF.

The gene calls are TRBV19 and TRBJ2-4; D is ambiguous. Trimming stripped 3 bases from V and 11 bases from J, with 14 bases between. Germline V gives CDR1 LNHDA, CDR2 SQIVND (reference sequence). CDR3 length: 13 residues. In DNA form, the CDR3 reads TGTGCCAGTAGTATGTTAGGCGGCGCGTTTCAGTACTTC. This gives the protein CASSMLGGAFQYF.

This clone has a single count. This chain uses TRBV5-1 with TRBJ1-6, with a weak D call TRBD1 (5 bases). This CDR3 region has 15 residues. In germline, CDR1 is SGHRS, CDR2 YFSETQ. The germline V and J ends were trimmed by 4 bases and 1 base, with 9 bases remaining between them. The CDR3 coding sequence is TGCGCCAGCAGCGGGGGACTATCCTATAATTCACCCCTCCACTTT. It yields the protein CASSGGLSYNSPLHF.

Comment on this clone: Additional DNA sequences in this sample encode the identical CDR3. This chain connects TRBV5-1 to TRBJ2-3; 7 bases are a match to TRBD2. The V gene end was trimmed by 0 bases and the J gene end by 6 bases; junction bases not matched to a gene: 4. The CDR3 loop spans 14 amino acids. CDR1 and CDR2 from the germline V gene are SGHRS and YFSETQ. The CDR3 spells CASSLGLASDTQYF. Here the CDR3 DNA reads TGCGCCAGCAGCTTGGGACTAGCATCTGATACGCAGTATTTT.

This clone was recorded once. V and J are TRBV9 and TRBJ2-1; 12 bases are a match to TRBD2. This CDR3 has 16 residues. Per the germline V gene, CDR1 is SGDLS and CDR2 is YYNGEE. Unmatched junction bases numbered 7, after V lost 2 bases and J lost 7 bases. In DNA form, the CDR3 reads TGTGCCAGCAGCGTCCGGACTAGCGGGATTTGGAATGAGCAGTTCTTC. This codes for CASSVRTSGIWNEQFF.

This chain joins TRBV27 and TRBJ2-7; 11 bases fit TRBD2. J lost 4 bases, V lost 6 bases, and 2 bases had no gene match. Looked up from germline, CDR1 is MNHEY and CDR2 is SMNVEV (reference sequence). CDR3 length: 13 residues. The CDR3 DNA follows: TGTGCCAGCAGGACTAGCGGGATATACGAGCAGTACTTC. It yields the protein CASRTSGIYEQYF.

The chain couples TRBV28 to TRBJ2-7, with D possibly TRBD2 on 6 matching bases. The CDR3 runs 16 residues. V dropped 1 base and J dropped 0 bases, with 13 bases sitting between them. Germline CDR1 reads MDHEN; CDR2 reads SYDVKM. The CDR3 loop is CASSLFFGEASYEQYF. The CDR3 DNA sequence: TGTGCCAGCAGTTTATTCTTCGGGGAGGCCTCCTACGAGCAGTACTTC.

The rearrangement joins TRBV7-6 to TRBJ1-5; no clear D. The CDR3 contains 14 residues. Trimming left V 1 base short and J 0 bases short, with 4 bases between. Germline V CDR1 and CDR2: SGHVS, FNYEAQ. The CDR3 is CASSLGHSNQPQHF. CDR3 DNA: TGTGCCAGCAGCTTAGGGCATAGCAATCAGCCCCAGCATTTT.

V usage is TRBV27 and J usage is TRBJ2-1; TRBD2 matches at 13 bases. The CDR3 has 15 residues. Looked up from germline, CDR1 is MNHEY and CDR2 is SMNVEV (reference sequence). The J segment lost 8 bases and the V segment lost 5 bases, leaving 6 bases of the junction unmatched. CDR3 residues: CASSPGLAGAHEQFF. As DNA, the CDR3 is TGTGCCAGCAGTCCCGGACTAGCGGGAGCACATGAGCAGTTCTTC.

CDR3 in DNA: TGTGCCAGCAGTTTATCGGTGCCCTATCGGGGACTAGCGGGAGTCTACGAGCAGTACTTC. It is translated as CASSLSVPYRGLAGVYEQYF. The chain couples TRBV27 to TRBJ2-7, with 14 bases lining up with TRBD2. Germline V gene data show CDR1 as MNHEY and CDR2 as SMNVEV (reference sequence). The CDR3 runs to 20 residues. The V segment lost 0 bases and the J segment 3 bases; nucleotides outside the gene matches: 13.

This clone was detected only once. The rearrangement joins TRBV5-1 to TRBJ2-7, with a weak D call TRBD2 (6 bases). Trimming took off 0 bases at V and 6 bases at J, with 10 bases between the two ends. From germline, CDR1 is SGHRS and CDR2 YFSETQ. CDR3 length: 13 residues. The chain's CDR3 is CASSLGGEGEQYF. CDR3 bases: TGCGCCAGCAGCTTGGGGGGGGAAGGCGAGCAGTACTTC.

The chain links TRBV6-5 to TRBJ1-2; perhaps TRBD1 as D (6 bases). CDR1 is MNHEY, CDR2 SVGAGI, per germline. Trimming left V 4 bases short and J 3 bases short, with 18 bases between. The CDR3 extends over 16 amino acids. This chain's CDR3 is CASSSVPGTRDYGYTF. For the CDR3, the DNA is TGTGCCAGCAGTTCAGTTCCCGGGACACGGGACTATGGCTACACCTTC.

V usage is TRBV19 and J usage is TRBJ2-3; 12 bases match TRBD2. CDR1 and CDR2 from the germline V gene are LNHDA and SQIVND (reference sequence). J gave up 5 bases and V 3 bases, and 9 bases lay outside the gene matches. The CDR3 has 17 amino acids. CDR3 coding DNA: TGTGCCAGTAGTATGCTTCTAGCGGGGGGGCCCGGAGATACGCAGTATTTT. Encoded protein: CASSMLLAGGPGDTQYF.

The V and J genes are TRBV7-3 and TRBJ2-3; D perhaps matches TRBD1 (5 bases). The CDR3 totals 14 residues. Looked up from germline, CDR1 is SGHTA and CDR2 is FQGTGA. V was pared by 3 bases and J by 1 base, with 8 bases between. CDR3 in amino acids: CASSFTTGTDTQYF. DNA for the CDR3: TGTGCCAGCAGCTTCACGACAGGCACAGATACGCAGTATTTT.

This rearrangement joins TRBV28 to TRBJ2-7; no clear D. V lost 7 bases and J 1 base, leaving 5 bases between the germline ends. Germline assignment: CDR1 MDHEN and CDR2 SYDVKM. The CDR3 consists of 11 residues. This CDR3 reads CASTTSYEQYF. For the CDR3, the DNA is TGTGCCAGCACCACATCCTACGAGCAGTACTTC.

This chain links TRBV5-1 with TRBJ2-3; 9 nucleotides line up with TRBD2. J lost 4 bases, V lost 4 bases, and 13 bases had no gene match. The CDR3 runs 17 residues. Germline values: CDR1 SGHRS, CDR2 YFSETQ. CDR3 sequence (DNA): TGCGCCAGCAGCCCGCCCGGGGTAGCGGGAGCCCCAGATACGCAGTATTTT. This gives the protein CASSPPGVAGAPDTQYF. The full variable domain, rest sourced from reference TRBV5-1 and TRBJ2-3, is KAGVTQTPRYLIKTRGQQVTLSCSPISGHRSVSWYQQTPGQGLQFLFEYFSETQRNKGNFPGRFSGRQFSNSRSEMNVSTLELGDSALYLCASSPPGVAGAPDTQYFGPGTRLTVL.

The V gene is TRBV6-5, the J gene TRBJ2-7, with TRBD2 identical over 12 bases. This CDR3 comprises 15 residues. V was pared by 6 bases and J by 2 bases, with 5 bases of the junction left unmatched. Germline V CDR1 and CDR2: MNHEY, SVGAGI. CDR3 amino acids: CASSKLAGGPYEQYF. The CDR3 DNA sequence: TGTGCCAGCAGCAAACTAGCGGGAGGACCCTACGAGCAGTACTTC.

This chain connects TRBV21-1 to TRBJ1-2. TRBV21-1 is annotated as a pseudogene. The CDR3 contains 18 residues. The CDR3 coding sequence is TGTGCCAGCAGCAAAGTAGGGAGGGGATGGGGTAGGGGCTATGGCTACACCTTC. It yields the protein CASSKVGRGWGRGYGYTF.

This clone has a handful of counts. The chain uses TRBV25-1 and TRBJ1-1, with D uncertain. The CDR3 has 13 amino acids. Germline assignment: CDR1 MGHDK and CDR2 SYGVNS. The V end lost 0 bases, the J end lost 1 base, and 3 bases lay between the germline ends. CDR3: CASSEYRNTEAFF. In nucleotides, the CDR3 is TGTGCCAGCAGTGAATACAGGAACACTGAAGCTTTCTTT.

The DNA of the CDR3 is TGTGCCAGCAGTTCCCCGAACAGACGCTACGAGCAGTACTTC. Its translation: CASSSPNRRYEQYF. The chain joins TRBV28 to TRBJ2-7; D uncertain. The CDR3 totals 14 residues. Germline-derived CDR1 and CDR2 are MDHEN and SYDVKM. V lost 4 bases and J 3 bases, leaving 13 bases between the germline ends.

This CDR3 is CASSRQGDSPLHF. CDR3 nucleotides: TGTGCCAGCAGCCGACAGGGCGATTCACCCCTCCACTTT. The chain uses TRBV2 and TRBJ1-6; TRBD1 agrees at 7 bases. Looked up from germline, CDR1 is SNHLY and CDR2 is FYNNEI. There are 13 residues in the CDR3. The ends lost 6 bases at V and 8 bases at J; junction bases unmatched: 4. Based on the CDR3 plus reference TRBV2 and TRBJ1-6, the full variable domain is EPEVTQTPSHQVTQMGQEVILRCVPISNHLYFYWYRQILGQKVEFLVSFYNNEISEKSEIFDDQFSVERPDGSNFTLKIRSTKLEDSAMYFCASSRQGDSPLHFGNGTRLTVT.

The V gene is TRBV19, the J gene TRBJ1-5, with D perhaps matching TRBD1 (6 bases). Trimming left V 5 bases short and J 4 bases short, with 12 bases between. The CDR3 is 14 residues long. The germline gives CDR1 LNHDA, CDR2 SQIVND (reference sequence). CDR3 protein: CASSADRSNQPQHF. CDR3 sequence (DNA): TGTGCCAGTAGTGCCGACAGGTCAAATCAGCCCCAGCATTTT.

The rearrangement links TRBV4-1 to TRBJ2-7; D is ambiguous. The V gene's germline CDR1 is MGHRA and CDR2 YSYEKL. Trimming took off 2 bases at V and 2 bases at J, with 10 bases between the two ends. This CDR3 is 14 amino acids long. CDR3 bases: TGCGCCAGCAGCCAACCCCAGGCGACCTACGAGCAGTACTTC. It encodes CASSQPQATYEQYF.

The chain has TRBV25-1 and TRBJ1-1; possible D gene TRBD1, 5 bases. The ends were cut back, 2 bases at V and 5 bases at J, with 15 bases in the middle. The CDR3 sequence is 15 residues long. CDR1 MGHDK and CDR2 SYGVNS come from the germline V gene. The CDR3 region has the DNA TGTGCCAGCAGTGAAGGGCAGGGCCGGGAGACTGAAGCTTTCTTT. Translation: CASSEGQGRETEAFF.